The 27 T cell receptor beta chains below come from one sample, sequenced in a study of T cells in Graves' hyperthyroidism and ophthalmopathy. TCR beta CDR3 regions were amplified from RNA. HTBI primers drove first-round RT-PCR of the TCR CDR3. TCRdb redid the calling of the multiplex PCR reads with MiXCR, one entry per CDR3 protein. The sample consists of roughly 420,000 distinct CDR3 sequences, approximately 13% of them appearing once. The sample comprised blood. Receptors were obtained from a woman between 18 and 29 years old with Graves' hyperthyroidism.

At least ten counts were recorded for this clonotype. The J gene is TRBJ1-1, the V gene TRBV7-2; D is unclear. Per the germline V gene, CDR1 is SGHTA and CDR2 is FQGNSA. The V and J ends lost 3 bases and 1 base respectively, with 21 bases between them. This CDR3 is built from 18 residues. CDR3 bases: TGTGCCAGCAGCTTCGGCCCCTGGGGTAGGTCGGGGAACACTGAAGCTTTCTTT. Its protein is CASSFGPWGRSGNTEAFF.

This clonotype was observed at least ten times. The genes are TRBV28 and TRBJ1-2; TRBD1 aligns across 10 bases. The CDR3 has 15 amino acids. V lost 4 bases to trimming and J lost 1 base; unmatched junction nucleotides: 3. Germline loops: CDR1 MDHEN, CDR2 SYDVKM. The CDR3 DNA sequence: TGTGCCAGCAGTTCCCGGGACAGGGGTAACTATGGCTACACCTTC. Its protein is CASSSRDRGNYGYTF.

Only a few counts were recorded for this clonotype. J is TRBJ2-3 and V is TRBV10-3; the D gene is possibly TRBD1 (5 bases). The length of the CDR3 is 15 residues. The germline CDR1 and CDR2 sequences are ENHRY and SYGVKD. The V gene lost 6 bases and the J gene lost 0 bases, with 13 bases spanning the gap. The DNA of the CDR3 is TGTGCCATCAGCCCAGTAGGGGTTAGCACAGATACGCAGTATTTT. Translating it yields CAISPVGVSTDTQYF.

J is TRBJ2-3 and V is TRBV7-3; the match to TRBD2 covers 12 bases. The CDR3 sequence is 17 residues long. CDR1 and CDR2 from the germline V gene are SGHTA and FQGTGA. J gave up 4 bases and V 7 bases, and 12 bases lay outside the gene matches. DNA of the CDR3: TGTGCCAGCACCGTTTTGACTAGCGGGAGTGGGGCAGATACGCAGTATTTT. It codes for CASTVLTSGSGADTQYF.

This clonotype was counted many times. The chain has TRBV20-1 and TRBJ2-1, with 12 bases that match TRBD2. With 1 base clipped from V and 2 bases from J, the junction kept 3 bases outside the gene matches. The CDR3 consists of 16 residues. Germline-derived CDR1 and CDR2 are DFQATT and SNEGSKA (reference sequence). The CDR3 DNA reads as TGCAGTGCTAGAGGGACTAGCGGGGCCACCTACAATGAGCAGTTCTTC. Translating it yields CSARGTSGATYNEQFF.

This clonotype showed up many times. The V gene is TRBV5-1, the J gene TRBJ1-1; D is perhaps TRBD1 (6 bases). Germline V lookup: CDR1 SGHRS, CDR2 YFSETQ. The V end was cut by 4 bases, the J end by 1 base, with 11 bases between. This CDR3 comprises 14 residues. CDR3 bases: TGCGCCAGCAGCCATCAGGGGAAGAACACTGAAGCTTTCTTT. Protein sequence: CASSHQGKNTEAFF. Variable domain in full (rest from reference TRBV5-1 and TRBJ1-1): KAGVTQTPRYLIKTRGQQVTLSCSPISGHRSVSWYQQTPGQGLQFLFEYFSETQRNKGNFPGRFSGRQFSNSRSEMNVSTLELGDSALYLCASSHQGKNTEAFFGQGTRLTVV.

In its sample, this clonotype was seen a few times. The rearrangement uses TRBV10-1 and TRBJ2-2, with unresolved D. This CDR3 has 13 residues. CDR1 is WNHNN and CDR2 is SYGVQD in the germline V gene (reference sequence). Trimming took off 1 base at V and 1 base at J, with 1 base between the two ends. In nucleotides, the CDR3 is TGCGCCAGCAGTGAGTTGAACACCGGGGAGCTGTTTTTT. It codes for CASSELNTGELFF.

This sequence joins TRBV11-2 and TRBJ2-1; 8 nucleotides match TRBD2. The CDR3 spans 15 residues. The V gene's germline CDR1 is SGHAT and CDR2 FQNNGV. Losses at the gene ends were 3 bases for V and 5 bases for J; bases not matched to a gene: 6. DNA of the CDR3: TGTGCCAGCAGCTTGGATTTAGCGGGACACAATGAGCAGTTCTTC. As protein: CASSLDLAGHNEQFF. The variable domain in full, completed from reference TRBV11-2 and TRBJ2-1, reads EAGVAQSPRYKIIEKRQSVAFWCNPISGHATLYWYQQILGQGPKLLIQFQNNGVVDDSQLPKDRFSAERLKGVDSTLKIQPAKLEDSAVYLCASSLDLAGHNEQFFGPGTRLTVL.

In its sample, this clonotype was seen many times. The rearrangement joins TRBV28 to TRBJ2-1, with 11 bases fitting TRBD2. J was trimmed by 9 bases and V by 8 bases; bases with no gene match: 12. Per the germline V gene, CDR1 is MDHEN and CDR2 is SYDVKM. The CDR3 totals 15 residues. The CDR3 protein is CASQTSGIGGGEQFF. The CDR3 coding sequence is TGTGCCAGCCAGACTAGCGGGATTGGGGGGGGTGAGCAGTTCTTC. Full variable domain (rest looked up from reference TRBV28 and TRBJ2-1): DVKVTQSSRYLVKRTGEKVFLECVQDMDHENMFWYRQDPGLGLRLIYFSYDVKMKEKGDIPEGYSVSREKKERFSLILESASTNQTSMYLCASQTSGIGGGEQFFGPGTRLTVL.

The rearrangement links TRBV7-3 to TRBJ1-1; D is undetermined. Trimming removed 4 bases at V and 4 bases at J, with 13 bases between. The CDR3 covers 14 residues. CDR1 SGHTA and CDR2 FQGTGA come from the germline V gene. The CDR3 reads CASSSTGRATEAFF. DNA for the CDR3: TGTGCCAGCAGCTCGACTGGACGGGCCACTGAAGCTTTCTTT.

The rearrangement uses TRBV5-1 and TRBJ2-7; D could derive from TRBD1 or TRBD2 (5 bases each). The V end was cut by 2 bases, the J end by 0 bases, with 12 bases between. The CDR3 runs to 15 residues. CDR1 is SGHRS and CDR2 is YFSETQ in the germline V gene. The DNA of the CDR3 is TGCGCCAGCAGCTTCGGGACGTCGCTCTCCTACGAGCAGTACTTC. Translating it yields CASSFGTSLSYEQYF.

This chain joins TRBV29-1 and TRBJ1-4; the D is unclear. V shed 7 bases and J shed 4 bases, with 13 bases lying between them. Per the germline V gene, CDR1 is SQVTM and CDR2 is ANQGSEA. This CDR3 has 13 amino acids. CDR3 residues: CSALPLGNEKLFF. The CDR3 DNA is TGCAGCGCCTTACCCCTGGGTAATGAAAAACTGTTTTTT.

Ten or more counts support this clonotype. V is TRBV6-1 and J is TRBJ2-3, with 12 bases fitting TRBD2. The V gene end was trimmed by 5 bases and the J gene end by 5 bases; junction bases not matched to a gene: 11. Germline assignment: CDR1 MNHNS and CDR2 SASEGT. The CDR3 is made up of 17 amino acids. The DNA for the CDR3 is TGTGCCAGCAGTTACAGTTTAGGACTAGCGGGAAAAGATACGCAGTATTTT. It encodes CASSYSLGLAGKDTQYF.

This clonotype showed up many times. The chain links TRBV5-8 to TRBJ1-2, with 9 bases aligning to TRBD1. The CDR3 runs to 15 residues. V gave up 3 bases and J gave up 3 bases; unmatched junction bases: 6. Germline V lookup: CDR1 SGHTS, CDR2 YDEGEE. CDR3 sequence reads: CASSSRGQGDYGYTF. The CDR3 DNA sequence: TGTGCCAGCAGCTCTAGGGGACAGGGAGACTATGGCTACACCTTC. Full variable domain (rest looked up from reference TRBV5-8 and TRBJ1-2): EAGVTQSPTHLIKTRGQQATLRCSPISGHTSVYWYQQALGLGLQFLLWYDEGEERNRGNFPPRFSGRQFPNYSSELNVNALELEDSALYLCASSSRGQGDYGYTFGSGTRLTVV.

This clonotype has a count of ten or more. The J gene is TRBJ2-2, the V gene TRBV6-2 or TRBV6-3, with 14 bases lining up with TRBD2. CDR1 is MNHEY and CDR2 is SVGEGT in the germline V gene. V dropped 5 bases and J dropped 3; count of bases not matched to a gene: 8. CDR3 length: 18 amino acids. In nucleotides, the CDR3 is TGTGCCAGCAGTCCGACTAGCGGGAGGGCCTACTACACCGGGGAGCTGTTTTTT. Its protein is CASSPTSGRAYYTGELFF.

This chain joins TRBV27 and TRBJ1-1; TRBD1 aligns across 7 bases. With 3 bases clipped from V and 1 base from J, the junction kept 5 bases outside the gene matches. Germline CDR1 MNHEY, CDR2 SMNVEV (reference sequence). CDR3 length: 15 amino acids. CDR3 bases: TGTGCCAGCAGTTTCGGGACAGCAACGAACACTGAAGCTTTCTTT. Residues: CASSFGTATNTEAFF.

This chain links TRBV29-1 with TRBJ2-7; 10 nucleotides match TRBD2. The CDR3 runs to 14 residues. Germline CDR1 is SQVTM and CDR2 is ANQGSEA. The V and J ends lost 4 bases and 6 bases, in that order; junction bases with no gene match: 9. The CDR3 region is CSVGSGLAAGEQYF. CDR3 DNA sequence: TGCAGCGTTGGAAGCGGACTAGCGGCAGGCGAGCAGTACTTC.

This clonotype was observed many times. This sequence joins TRBV6-1 and TRBJ2-3; no firm D call. CDR1 and CDR2 from the germline V gene are MNHNS and SASEGT. The V and J ends lost 4 bases and 0 bases respectively, with 5 bases between them. The length of the CDR3 is 13 residues. Here the CDR3 DNA reads TGTGCCAGCAGTGGCGACAGCACAGATACGCAGTATTTT. It codes for CASSGDSTDTQYF.

This chain connects TRBV7-6 to TRBJ2-6; 9 bases line up with TRBD1. Trimming cost V 2 bases and J 0 bases; bases outside gene matches: 5. Germline V gives CDR1 SGHVS, CDR2 FNYEAQ. The CDR3 length is 18 residues. The CDR3 bases are TGTGCCAGCAGCTTACGAACAGGGGGCAGCTCTGGGGCCAACGTCCTGACTTTC. Its protein is CASSLRTGGSSGANVLTF.

This clonotype has a count of ten or more. J is TRBJ2-7 and V is TRBV5-6, with D hard to call. V was cut by 7 bases and J by 3 bases, with 11 bases left in between. Germline-derived CDR1 and CDR2 are SGHDT and YYEEEE. CDR3 length: 12 residues. The CDR3 DNA reads TGTGCCAGCCCTCCTCCGCTCTACGAGCAGTACTTC. Translating gives CASPPPLYEQYF.

In its sample, this clonotype was seen many times. This chain uses TRBV25-1 with TRBJ1-5; 7 positions agree with TRBD1. V was pared by 0 bases and J by 3 bases, with 2 bases of the junction left unmatched. Looked up from germline, CDR1 is MGHDK and CDR2 is SYGVNS. The CDR3 covers 15 residues. The CDR3: CASSEYRGDNQPQHF. CDR3 DNA: TGTGCCAGCAGTGAATACAGGGGGGACAATCAGCCCCAGCATTTT.

In regard to this clonotype: One base away lies a much larger clone, so this may be a sequencing read error. This sequence joins TRBV12-3 or TRBV12-4 and TRBJ1-1, with D tentatively TRBD1 (6 bases). The length of the CDR3 is 15 residues. The V end was cut by 7 bases, the J end by 5 bases, with 20 bases between. CDR3 coding DNA: TGTGCCAGCAATTTTAGTTGGGGGGCGCGTACTGAAGCTTTCTTT. Protein sequence: CASNFSWGARTEAFF.

This clonotype was found many times. The chain carries TRBV20-1 and TRBJ1-2; 7 bases map to TRBD1. Germline V gene lookup returns CDR1 DFQATT and CDR2 SNEGSKA (reference sequence). CDR3 length: 14 amino acids. The J segment lost 0 bases and the V segment lost 4 bases, leaving 5 bases of the junction unmatched. CDR3 loop: CSATGTASNYGYTF. The CDR3, as DNA: TGCAGTGCTACCGGGACAGCCTCTAACTATGGCTACACCTTC.

This clonotype occurred many times. The chain has TRBV20-1 and TRBJ2-3; 7 bases align to TRBD1. The CDR3 spans 15 residues. From germline, CDR1 is DFQATT and CDR2 SNEGSKA (reference sequence). CDR3 sequence reads: CRTERDSYRTDTQYF. For the CDR3, the DNA is TGCAGGACTGAACGGGACAGCTACCGCACAGATACGCAGTATTTT.

This clonotype was found many times. The chain uses TRBV6-1 and TRBJ2-2; D gene ambiguous. V lost 8 bases and J lost 4, with 11 bases in between. The CDR3 is 13 residues long. Germline values: CDR1 MNHNS, CDR2 SASEGT. CDR3 region: CASGLRPTGELFF. The CDR3 coding sequence is TGTGCCAGCGGCCTTAGGCCCACCGGGGAGCTGTTTTTT.

This clonotype was seen repeatedly, ten times or more. CDR3 nucleotides: TGCAGTGCTCAGGTGGCAGCCGGATGGGGAGAGACCCAGTACTTC. Amino acids: CSAQVAAGWGETQYF. The chain is built from TRBV20-1 and TRBJ2-5; D unclear. This CDR3 is built from 15 residues. CDR1 is DFQATT, CDR2 SNEGSKA, per germline (reference sequence). Trimming cost V 5 bases and J 4 bases, with 20 bases left between them.

CDR3 nucleotides: TGTGCCATCAGTAGAGGAGAGGACACTGAAGCTTTCTTT. It yields the protein CAISRGEDTEAFF. The J gene is TRBJ1-1, the V gene TRBV10-3; D gene uncertain. Germline V CDR1 and CDR2: ENHRY, SYGVKD. V lost 5 bases to trimming and J lost 3 bases, with 10 bases between them. The CDR3 sequence is 13 residues long.